These 11 T cell receptor beta chains were all obtained from the same sample, sequenced in a study of cytomegalovirus exposure and HLA in healthy donors. Vbeta (60) and Jbeta (13) primers were used in the PCR. This table comes from immunoSEQ multiplex PCR, and its TCRdb copy is limited to in-frame clones, with some not included. This repertoire shows roughly 82,000 clones, about 70% found once; its top ten account for 6.2%. Material: PBMCs. These receptors were taken from a woman between 50 and 59 years old in good health and CMV-seropositive.

This chain links TRBV30 with TRBJ2-4; 15 bases line up with TRBD2. V lost 5 bases to trimming and J lost 7 bases; unmatched junction nucleotides: 3. The CDR3 extends over 14 amino acids. CDR1 and CDR2 from the germline V gene are GTSNPN and SVGIG (reference sequence). CDR3 sequence reads: CAWGGTSGGNIQYF. In nucleotides, the CDR3 is TGTGCCTGGGGTGGGACTAGCGGGGGGAACATTCAGTACTTC.

The V call is TRBV18, the J call TRBJ2-5; 7 bases are a match to TRBD1. This CDR3 contains 13 residues. Germline lookup yields CDR1 KGHSH and CDR2 LQKENI. J was trimmed by 2 bases and V by 3 bases; bases with no gene match: 0. The CDR3, as DNA: TGTGCCAGCTCACCGGGACAGCAAGAGACCCAGTACTTC. This codes for CASSPGQQETQYF.

The chain recombines TRBV4-1 with TRBJ2-7; 9 positions agree with TRBD1. Germline-derived CDR1 and CDR2 are MGHRA and YSYEKL. The V segment lost 3 bases and the J segment 5 bases; nucleotides outside the gene matches: 5. This CDR3 comprises 14 residues. The CDR3 nucleotides read TGCGCCAGCAGCCATCGGACAGGGGAGGACGAGCAGTACTTC. Residues: CASSHRTGEDEQYF.

The gene calls are TRBV14 and TRBJ1-1; weak D call: TRBD1 (5 bases). This CDR3 is built from 13 residues. Trimming removed 8 bases from V and 10 bases from J, with 20 bases in between. Germline-derived CDR1 and CDR2 are SGHDN and FVKESK. The CDR3 bases are TGTGCCAGCGTTCGCGGGGGGATTCGAGGAGCTTTCTTT. As protein: CASVRGGIRGAFF. Full variable domain (missing parts from reference TRBV14 and TRBJ1-1): EAGVTQFPSHSVIEKGQTVTLRCDPISGHDNLYWYRRVMGKEIKFLLHFVKESKQDESGMPNNRFLAERTGGTYSTLKVQPAELEDSGVYFCASVRGGIRGAFFGQGTRLTVV.

This chain uses TRBV9 with TRBJ2-3; D not certain. The CDR3 consists of 15 residues. CDR1 is SGDLS, CDR2 YYNGEE, per germline. Trimming took off 0 bases at V and 2 bases at J, with 10 bases between the two ends. CDR3 protein: CASSVDAGATDTQYF. The CDR3 coding sequence is TGTGCCAGCAGCGTAGACGCAGGCGCCACAGATACGCAGTATTTT.

In its sample, this clone was seen a few times. The chain combines TRBV5-1 with TRBJ1-1; D unclear. Trimming pared 4 bases from V and 4 bases from J, leaving 14 bases between. This CDR3 has 14 residues. CDR1 is SGHRS and CDR2 is YFSETQ in the germline V gene. This CDR3 reads CASSPWEAGTEAFF. The CDR3 bases are TGCGCCAGCAGCCCCTGGGAGGCAGGCACTGAAGCTTTCTTT.

This clone was seen a single time. The chain carries TRBV29-1 and TRBJ2-3, with a weak D call TRBD2 (6 bases). Trimming pared 7 bases from V and 4 bases from J, leaving 9 bases between. The CDR3 spans 11 residues. Germline CDR1 SQVTM, CDR2 ANQGSEA. The CDR3 here is CSARGSDTQYF. CDR3 sequence (DNA): TGCAGCGCTCGGGGGTCAGATACGCAGTATTTT.

This chain joins TRBV11-2 and TRBJ1-1; D gene ambiguous. CDR3 size: 13 residues. V gave up 0 bases and J gave up 5 bases, with 7 bases separating them. Germline assignment: CDR1 SGHAT and CDR2 FQNNGV. CDR3 nucleotides: TGTGCCAGCAGCTTAGATTTGAGGACTGAAGCTTTCTTT. Its protein is CASSLDLRTEAFF.

The CDR3 is CASKRGAGMVYNEQFF. CDR3 coding DNA: TGTGCCAGCAAGCGAGGAGCGGGTATGGTATACAATGAGCAGTTCTTC. V is TRBV2 and J is TRBJ2-1, with a weak D call TRBD2 (6 bases). The CDR3 runs to 16 residues. Trimming pared 7 bases from V and 4 bases from J, leaving 20 bases between. Germline values: CDR1 SNHLY, CDR2 FYNNEI.

This clone was seen a few times. The rearrangement links TRBV2 to TRBJ1-1; D gene uncertain. Germline assignment: CDR1 SNHLY and CDR2 FYNNEI. This CDR3 comprises 15 residues. Deletions cut 4 bases from V and 3 bases from J, with 15 bases between. The CDR3 loop is CASSGVDRRYTEAFF. The CDR3 region has the DNA TGTGCCAGCAGTGGGGTAGATAGGAGATACACTGAAGCTTTCTTT.

The chain recombines TRBV21-1 with TRBJ2-1; TRBD2, the table's D call, was not compared with the DNA. TRBV21-1 is a pseudogene. The CDR3 is 19 amino acids. The CDR3 sequence is CASSKRRRADHILYNEQFF. In DNA form, the CDR3 reads TGTGCCAGCAGCAAACGGAGGAGGGCGGATCATATACTCTACAATGAGCAGTTCTTC.